What follows are 6 T cell receptor beta chains derived from one specimen sequenced in a study of blood T cell repertoires in COVID-19. Using immunoSEQ multiplex PCR, the repertoire was profiled, and TCRdb retains in-frame clones only, with some absent. This repertoire shows 150,000 or so clones, around 87% found once; its top ten account for approximately 7%. The sample comprised PBMCs or T cells enriched from blood (not recorded which). The receptors here all came from a woman aged 45-65 years who had recovered from COVID-19.

The chain recombines TRBV3-1 (or the pseudogene TRBV3-2) with TRBJ1-5, with 11 bases fitting TRBD1. Germline CDR1 LGHDT, CDR2 YNNKEL (reference sequence). The CDR3 contains 16 residues. V was clipped by 2 bases and J by 4 bases; unmatched bases: 4. CDR3 in amino acids: CASSQRGTGGNQPQHF. The CDR3 DNA follows: TGTGCCAGCAGCCAACGCGGGACAGGGGGAAATCAGCCCCAGCATTTT.

This chain joins TRBV24-1 and TRBJ2-3; 8 positions agree with TRBD2. Germline V gene sequence: CDR1 KGHDR, CDR2 SFDVKD. This CDR3 has 14 amino acids. Trimming took 7 bases from V and 4 from J; bases not matched to a gene: 6. The CDR3 sequence: CATSQAGASDTQYF. The CDR3 DNA reads TGTGCCACCAGCCAAGCGGGGGCTTCAGATACGCAGTATTTT.

The chain recombines TRBV19 with TRBJ1-4; D may be TRBD1 (5 bases). The CDR3 loop spans 11 amino acids. CDR1 and CDR2 from the germline V gene are LNHDA and SQIVND (reference sequence). CDR3 sequence reads: CGSGRGEKLFF. The CDR3 DNA is TGTGGGTCAGGGAGGGGAGAAAAACTGTTTTTT.

The J gene is TRBJ1-6, the V gene TRBV19, with 9 bases matching TRBD1. Germline CDR1 is LNHDA and CDR2 is SQIVND (reference sequence). CDR3 length: 16 residues. J gave up 8 bases and V 5 bases, and 10 bases lay outside the gene matches. The CDR3 sequence: CASSLQDRGTYSPLHF. CDR3 nucleotides: TGTGCCAGTAGTCTCCAGGACAGGGGAACGTATTCACCCCTCCACTTT.

The chain employs TRBV14 and TRBJ2-1, with a weak D call TRBD2 (6 bases). V gave up 0 bases and J gave up 9 bases, with 12 bases separating them. CDR1 SGHDN and CDR2 FVKESK come from the germline V gene. The CDR3 runs to 14 residues. In nucleotides, the CDR3 is TGTGCCAGCAGCCAAGATTGGGGGGTAGGTGAGCAGTTCTTC. Translation: CASSQDWGVGEQFF.

This clone was seen a few times. V gene TRBV29-1 combines with J gene TRBJ1-1, with 9 bases fitting TRBD1. V dropped 3 bases and J dropped 6; count of bases not matched to a gene: 8. In germline, CDR1 is SQVTM, CDR2 ANQGSEA. The CDR3 runs 14 residues. CDR3 coding DNA: TGCAGCGTTGATGGGACAGGGTTTAACGCTGAAGCTTTCTTT. Its protein is CSVDGTGFNAEAFF.